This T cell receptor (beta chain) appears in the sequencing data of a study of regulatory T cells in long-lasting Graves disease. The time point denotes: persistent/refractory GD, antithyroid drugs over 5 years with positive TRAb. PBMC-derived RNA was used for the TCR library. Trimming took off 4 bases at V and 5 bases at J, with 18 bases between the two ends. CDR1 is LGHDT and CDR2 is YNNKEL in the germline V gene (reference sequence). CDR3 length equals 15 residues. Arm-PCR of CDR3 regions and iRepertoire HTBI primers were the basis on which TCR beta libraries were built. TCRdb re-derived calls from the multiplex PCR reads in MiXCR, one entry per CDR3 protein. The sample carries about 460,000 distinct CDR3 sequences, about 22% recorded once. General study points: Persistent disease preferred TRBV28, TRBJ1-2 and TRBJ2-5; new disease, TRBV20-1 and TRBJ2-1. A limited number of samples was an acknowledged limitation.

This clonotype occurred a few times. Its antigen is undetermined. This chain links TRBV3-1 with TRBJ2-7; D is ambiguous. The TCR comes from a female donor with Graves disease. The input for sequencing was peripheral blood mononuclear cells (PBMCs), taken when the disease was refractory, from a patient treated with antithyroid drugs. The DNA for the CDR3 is TGTGCCAGCAGCCCTCGGACCTCCGCACGTAACGAGCAGTACTTC. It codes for CASSPRTSARNEQYF.